This TCR beta chain stems from a study of cytomegalovirus exposure and HLA in healthy donors. Points from the study as a whole: Follow-up analysis found HLA locus-dependent TCR association rates, highest for DRB1 and lowest for HLA-C. The study listed 164 cytomegalovirus-associated TCR beta chains. Researchers reported from a later analysis that most CMV-associated TCR beta chains appeared HLA-restricted.

This clone occurred many times. Its antigen is currently unknown. Researchers ran the PCR with 60 Vbeta and 13 Jbeta primers. Profiling relied on immunoSEQ multiplex PCR, and the TCRdb table lists in-frame clones only, not all of them. The table has over 70,000 clones, 55% to 70% seen once; the top ten hold 20% to 25%. The sequence was obtained from a woman between 45 and 65 years old in good health and CMV-seropositive. Sequencing used PBMCs.

The CDR3 reads CASRSRTGSLEKLFF. The CDR3 region has the DNA TGCGCCAGCCGGTCGAGGACAGGAAGCCTAGAAAAACTGTTTTTT. The chain combines TRBV5-1 with TRBJ1-4; TRBD1 agrees at 7 bases. This CDR3 has 15 residues. The germline V gene has CDR1 SGHRS and CDR2 YFSETQ. The junction had 14 bases not matched to a gene; V was cut back by 7 bases and J by 8 bases.